A single sample is the source of the 32 T cell receptor beta chains below, sequenced in a study of STAT5B mutations in CD4+ large granular lymphocyte leukemia (dated by TCRdb to between 2021 and 2024). The library was prepared using the immunoSEQ multiplex PCR assay. TCRdb stores this immuneACCESS table with in-frame sequences only. Part of the clones is absent; in the studies checked, under half of the shortfall reflects unresolved V genes, and no reason is known for the rest. Here the sample has approximately 24,000 clones; 80% to 85% occur a single time. In total, the top ten clones hold 0.3% to 0.35% of the sample. Sequenced input: CD4+ T cells from blood buffy coats. The receptors were gathered from a human donor in good health.

The chain has TRBV27 and TRBJ2-1, with 8 positions matching TRBD2. V was clipped by 3 bases and J by 5 bases; unmatched bases: 9. This CDR3 region has 16 residues. CDR1 is MNHEY and CDR2 is SMNVEV in the germline V gene (reference sequence). The CDR3 region has the DNA TGTGCCAGCAGTTTTGGTTCGAGCGGGAGCCACAATGAGCAGTTCTTC. Protein: CASSFGSSGSHNEQFF.

This chain joins TRBV18 and TRBJ2-7; D remains ambiguous. The CDR3 spans 12 residues. The germline V and J ends were trimmed by 3 bases and 7 bases, with 10 bases remaining between them. In germline, CDR1 is KGHSH, CDR2 LQKENI. CDR3 in amino acids: CASSPTGSEQYV. The CDR3 nucleotides are TGTGCCAGCTCACCGACGGGTTCTGAGCAGTACGTC.

The genes are TRBV19 and TRBJ1-6, with D perhaps matching TRBD1 (5 bases). Germline V gene data show CDR1 as LNHDA and CDR2 as SQIVND (reference sequence). V lost 7 bases, J lost 7 bases, and 14 bases lay in between. There are 14 residues in the CDR3. CDR3 region: CASMPGTHNSPLHF. The CDR3 nucleotides read TGTGCCAGTATGCCAGGGACCCACAATTCACCCCTCCACTTT.

This clone has just a few counts. This chain joins TRBV11-2 and TRBJ1-1; D is unresolved. CDR3 length: 14 amino acids. The germline gives CDR1 SGHAT, CDR2 FQNNGV. The V end lost 5 bases, the J end lost 1 base, and 11 bases lay between the germline ends. Here the CDR3 DNA reads TGTGCCAGCAGCCCAGGTCCCGCGAACACTGAAGCTTTCTTT. Protein sequence: CASSPGPANTEAFF.

The CDR3 DNA is TGTGCCAGCAGTTCGGCGGGAGGGCAGGGAGAGCAGTTCTTC. This codes for CASSSAGGQGEQFF. This rearrangement joins TRBV5-4 to TRBJ2-1; 9 bases map to TRBD2. Per germline, CDR1 SGHNT and CDR2 YYREEE (reference sequence). Trimming removed 5 bases from V and 10 bases from J; junction bases left unmatched: 10. The length of the CDR3 is 14 residues.

This chain joins TRBV11-3 and TRBJ1-3; TRBD1 might be the D (6 bases). The ends were cut back, 4 bases at V and 3 bases at J, with 13 bases in the middle. There are 15 residues in the CDR3. Germline assignment: CDR1 SGHNT and CDR2 YENEEA. CDR3 sequence (DNA): TGTGCCAGCAGCTCCAGAACAGGGATTGGAAACACCATATATTTT. Translating gives CASSSRTGIGNTIYF.

The V gene is TRBV2, the J gene TRBJ2-5; D call uncertain. Trimming pared 1 base from V and 10 bases from J, leaving 7 bases between. The CDR3 has 11 amino acids. Germline values: CDR1 SNHLY, CDR2 FYNNEI. CDR3 DNA: TGTGCCAGCAGTGAAGTAGTAGACCAGTACTTC. Protein product: CASSEVVDQYF.

The chain links TRBV19 to TRBJ1-3; D gene uncertain. Trimming stripped 7 bases from V and 1 base from J, with 8 bases between. There are 13 residues in the CDR3. Germline V gene sequence: CDR1 LNHDA, CDR2 SQIVND (reference sequence). The CDR3 DNA reads as TGTGCCAGTAAGAGCTTATCTGGAAACACCATATATTTT. Its protein product is CASKSLSGNTIYF.

V is TRBV7-8 and J is TRBJ2-7; 10 bases line up with TRBD2. Germline V gives CDR1 SGHVS, CDR2 FQNEAQ. With V trimmed by 4 bases and J by 4 bases, 4 bases remained unmatched. This CDR3 is built from 14 residues. The CDR3 DNA follows: TGTGCCAGCAGCTCACTAGCGGGGATTTACGAGCAGTACGTC. As protein: CASSSLAGIYEQYV.

This chain joins TRBV28 and TRBJ2-2, with TRBD1 identical over 8 bases. Losses at the gene ends were 6 bases for V and 5 bases for J; bases not matched to a gene: 8. The CDR3 spans 15 residues. CDR1 MDHEN and CDR2 SYDVKM come from the germline V gene. As DNA, the CDR3 is TGTGCCAGCAGATACGGACAGGGTCGGACCGGGGAGCTGTTTTTT. Protein product: CASRYGQGRTGELFF.

This clone was seen a handful of times. The V call is TRBV5-8, the J call TRBJ2-7, with TRBD2 as a possible D gene (6 bases). Germline loops: CDR1 SGHTS, CDR2 YDEGEE. The CDR3 contains 13 residues. V was trimmed by 1 base and J by 5 bases, leaving 10 bases between them. The CDR3 loop is CASSLREPHEQYF. In DNA, the CDR3 is TGTGCCAGCAGCTTGCGGGAGCCCCACGAGCAGTACTTC. Variable domain in full (rest from reference TRBV5-8 and TRBJ2-7): EAGVTQSPTHLIKTRGQQATLRCSPISGHTSVYWYQQALGLGLQFLLWYDEGEERNRGNFPPRFSGRQFPNYSSELNVNALELEDSALYLCASSLREPHEQYFGPGTRLTVT.

V usage is TRBV23-1 and J usage is TRBJ2-1, with D perhaps TRBD1 (6 bases). TRBV23-1 is identified as an open reading frame with a role that is uncertain. There are 16 residues in the CDR3. V was trimmed by 1 base and J by 7 bases, leaving 17 bases between them. CDR3 loop: CASSQLQGPFGNEQFF. The CDR3, as DNA: TGCGCCAGCAGTCAATTGCAGGGGCCTTTTGGGAATGAGCAGTTCTTC.

The sample holds one count of this clone. The chain joins TRBV18 to TRBJ2-1; D uncertain. Per the germline V gene, CDR1 is KGHSH and CDR2 is LQKENI. V was cut by 0 bases and J by 5 bases, with 8 bases left in between. This CDR3 contains 14 residues. The CDR3 protein is CASSPPGLHNEQFF. The CDR3 DNA follows: TGTGCCAGCTCACCACCAGGGCTCCACAATGAGCAGTTCTTC.

The count of this clone is one. The rearrangement links TRBV6-1 to TRBJ2-1, with TRBD2 identical over 7 bases. J gave up 10 bases and V 6 bases, and 12 bases lay outside the gene matches. CDR1 MNHNS and CDR2 SASEGT come from the germline V gene. The CDR3 is 14 amino acids. CDR3 region: CASRATSFGGEQFF. CDR3 in DNA: TGTGCCAGCAGGGCAACCTCATTCGGGGGGGAGCAGTTCTTC.

In this sample, this clone turned up a few times. The chain uses TRBV4-1 and TRBJ1-5; D gene uncertain. The CDR3 loop spans 18 amino acids. Germline V CDR1 and CDR2: MGHRA, YSYEKL. Trimming shortened V by 5 bases and J by 2 bases, and 22 bases separated the two germline ends. The CDR3 region is CASSLRHGVLGRNQPQHF. In DNA form, the CDR3 reads TGCGCCAGCAGCTTACGACACGGGGTGTTAGGCCGCAATCAGCCCCAGCATTTT.

The chain links TRBV19 to TRBJ1-2, with no clear D. This CDR3 region has 13 residues. Looked up from germline, CDR1 is LNHDA and CDR2 is SQIVND (reference sequence). Trimming took off 7 bases at V and 7 bases at J, with 16 bases between the two ends. The CDR3, as DNA: TGTGCCAGTATTGGGTTGAGGATCAGTGGCTACACCTTC. Its translation: CASIGLRISGYTF.

This clone has just one count. This sequence joins TRBV10-3 and TRBJ2-3; possibly TRBD1 for D (5 bases). The CDR3 consists of 14 residues. Germline V gene lookup returns CDR1 ENHRY and CDR2 SYGVKD. Trimming left V 4 bases short and J 0 bases short, with 8 bases between. The CDR3 is CAISGRASTDTQYF. The CDR3 bases are TGTGCCATCAGTGGCAGGGCTAGCACAGATACGCAGTATTTT.

The chain links TRBV11-3 to TRBJ1-5; D is uncertain. There are 13 residues in the CDR3. The V end lost 5 bases, the J end lost 2 bases, and 7 bases lay between the germline ends. CDR1 and CDR2 from the germline V gene are SGHNT and YENEEA. The CDR3 region is CASSIRGNQPQHF. CDR3 DNA: TGTGCCAGCAGCATAAGGGGCAATCAGCCCCAGCATTTT.

The chain combines TRBV7-2 with TRBJ1-6; 7 bases align to TRBD1. Losses at the gene ends were 5 bases for V and 9 bases for J; bases not matched to a gene: 7. The CDR3 sequence is 14 residues long. CDR1 is SGHTA, CDR2 FQGNSA, per germline. In DNA, the CDR3 is TGTGCCAGCAGCCCTCGACAGGGAGGTTCACCCCTCCACTTT. Its protein product is CASSPRQGGSPLHF.

The rearrangement uses TRBV7-2 and TRBJ2-6; D possibly corresponds to TRBD1 (6 bases). This CDR3 has 19 residues. In germline, CDR1 is SGHTA, CDR2 FQGNSA. Deletions cut 5 bases from V and 0 bases from J, with 20 bases between. CDR3 DNA sequence: TGTGCCAGCAGCCCCGGGACAAGGGCCGAGGGCTCTGGGGCCAACGTCCTGACTTTC. Protein product: CASSPGTRAEGSGANVLTF.

The chain recombines TRBV7-9 with TRBJ1-1; no clear D gene. CDR1 and CDR2 from the germline V gene are SEHNR and FQNEAQ (reference sequence). Trimming took 1 base from V and 2 from J, leaving 8 bases between them. CDR3 size: 14 residues. The CDR3 sequence is CASSLEGFNTEAFF. In DNA, the CDR3 is TGTGCCAGCAGCTTAGAAGGTTTTAACACTGAAGCTTTCTTT. Complete variable domain (other parts from reference TRBV7-9 and TRBJ1-1): DTGVSQNPRHKITKRGQNVTFRCDPISEHNRLYWYRQTLGQGPEFLTYFQNEAQLEKSRLLSDRFSAERPKGSFSTLEIQRTEQGDSAMYLCASSLEGFNTEAFFGQGTRLTVV.

This clone has more than one count but fewer than ten. The chain couples TRBV6-1 to TRBJ2-2; perhaps TRBD1 as D (5 bases). Germline V CDR1 and CDR2: MNHNS, SASEGT. V was pared by 6 bases and J by 6 bases, with 11 bases between. The CDR3 runs 13 residues. The CDR3: CASSEQVSGELFF. The DNA for the CDR3 is TGTGCCAGCAGCGAACAGGTTTCCGGGGAGCTGTTTTTT.

CDR3 amino acids: CASSAHSGRVGYEQFF. CDR3 DNA: TGTGCCAGCAGCGCCCATAGCGGGAGGGTGGGGTATGAGCAGTTCTTC. The chain couples TRBV7-2 to TRBJ2-1; 11 nucleotides align to TRBD2. The V segment lost 5 bases and the J segment 8 bases; nucleotides outside the gene matches: 11. CDR1 and CDR2 from the germline V gene are SGHTA and FQGNSA. The length of the CDR3 is 16 residues. The variable domain in full, completed from reference TRBV7-2 and TRBJ2-1, reads GAGVSQSPSNKVTEKGKDVELRCDPISGHTALYWYRQSLGQGLEFLIYFQGNSAPDKSGLPSDRFSAERTGGSVSTLTIQRTQQEDSAVYLCASSAHSGRVGYEQFFGPGTRLTVL.

The V and J genes are TRBV6-5 and TRBJ2-3, with D perhaps matching TRBD2 (7 bases). This CDR3 has 15 residues. V lost 8 bases to trimming and J lost 4 bases, with 19 bases between them. The germline V gene encodes CDR1 MNHEY and CDR2 SVGAGI. CDR3 in amino acids: CASAKGGGPADTQYF. In DNA form, the CDR3 reads TGTGCCAGCGCCAAGGGAGGGGGGCCAGCAGATACGCAGTATTTT.

The rearrangement uses TRBV11-3 and TRBJ2-7, with 10 bases matching TRBD2. Germline V CDR1 and CDR2: SGHNT, YENEEA. The J segment lost 2 bases and the V segment lost 2 bases, leaving 3 bases of the junction unmatched. This CDR3 region has 15 residues. The CDR3 reads CASSLSLAGAYEQYF. For the CDR3, the DNA is TGTGCCAGCAGCTTATCTCTAGCGGGGGCCTACGAGCAGTACTTC.

V is TRBV25-1 and J is TRBJ2-7; D possibly uses TRBD1 or TRBD2 (6 bases each). Germline CDR1 MGHDK, CDR2 SYGVNS. V was shortened by 7 bases and J by 5 bases, with 15 bases between the two germline ends. The CDR3 covers 13 residues. CDR3 DNA sequence: TGTGCCAGCAAGCGGAGGGGGAGTAACGAGCAGTACTTC. It codes for CASKRRGSNEQYF.

The chain uses TRBV6-1 and TRBJ1-5; a weak D match, TRBD1 (5 bases). This CDR3 spans 15 amino acids. V lost 1 base and J lost 4, with 11 bases in between. CDR1 and CDR2 (germline): MNHNS, SASEGT. The CDR3 DNA reads as TGTGCCAGCAGTGAAGTTCCGGGGGGGAATCAGCCCCAGCATTTT. It yields the protein CASSEVPGGNQPQHF.

The chain is built from TRBV5-6 and TRBJ2-1, with TRBD2 matching over 12 bases. The CDR3 loop spans 16 amino acids. Losses at the gene ends were 4 bases for V and 5 bases for J; bases not matched to a gene: 7. In germline, CDR1 is SGHDT, CDR2 YYEEEE. As DNA, the CDR3 is TGTGCCAGCAGCCTGTGGGGACTAGCGGGTCACAATGAGCAGTTCTTC. Amino acids: CASSLWGLAGHNEQFF.

The V call is TRBV6-5, the J call TRBJ2-7, with 8 positions matching TRBD2. Germline CDR1 and CDR2: MNHEY and SVGAGI. CDR3 length: 14 amino acids. The J segment lost 6 bases and the V segment lost 6 bases, leaving 10 bases of the junction unmatched. CDR3 nucleotides: TGTGCCAGCAGCTACATGCGGGAGGAGGGCGAGCAGTACTTC. Its protein is CASSYMREEGEQYF.

J is TRBJ2-7 and V is TRBV10-3, with D perhaps matching TRBD2 (6 bases). The CDR3 runs 15 residues. Germline-derived CDR1 and CDR2 are ENHRY and SYGVKD. Trimming left V 0 bases short and J 5 bases short, with 14 bases between. The CDR3 protein is CAISESGSLADEQYF. As DNA, the CDR3 is TGTGCCATCAGTGAGTCGGGCTCATTAGCGGACGAGCAGTACTTC.

The chain is built from TRBV7-8 and TRBJ2-5; D is unresolved. From germline, CDR1 is SGHVS and CDR2 FQNEAQ. CDR3 size: 14 residues. V lost 4 bases, J lost 7 bases, and 16 bases lay in between. The CDR3 protein is CASSSGPRSRTQYF. The CDR3, as DNA: TGTGCCAGCAGCTCAGGCCCTAGGTCGAGGACCCAGTACTTC.

Points on this clone: The sample carries other DNA sequences with the same CDR3. The chain joins TRBV5-1 to TRBJ2-7; D not resolved. The germline V gene has CDR1 SGHRS and CDR2 YFSETQ. The V end was cut by 1 base, the J end by 5 bases, with 13 bases between. This CDR3 contains 14 residues. The CDR3 here is CASSLLAQRNEQYF. For the CDR3, the DNA is TGCGCCAGCAGCTTGTTGGCCCAGCGAAACGAGCAGTACTTC.